The sequence of this T cell receptor (beta chain) was determined in a study of T cells after yellow fever vaccination (dated by TCRdb to about 2019). About the full investigation: The SMART-Seq v4 Ultra Low Input RNA kit was used to prepare libraries from fractions with low cell numbers. To track T-cell clones before and after primary and booster YFV17D yellow fever vaccination, bulk TCR alpha and beta repertoires were sequenced longitudinally. The cohort comprised two healthy male donors, one aged 18 to 30 and one aged 30 to 40 years. Blood was drawn at multiple timepoints before and after primary and secondary immunization, with bulk PBMC replicates and cell subsets isolated. General conclusions and limits of the study: A small share of clonotypes was detected in both CD4 and CD8 compartments, with the overlap likely arising from convergent recombination. Computational filtering was needed because FACS-sorted repertoires could contain abundant contaminating clonotypes from the bulk population. The secondary T-cell response was weaker than the primary response but faster, peaking on day 5 instead of day 15. After the booster, most clones that had expanded after primary vaccination were detected again (around 95% of CD4 and around 88% of CD8), suggesting broad maintenance of memory. Because the study included only a couple of donors, the extent to which the findings can be generalized is limited.

In light of the paper, this sample's treatment or condition label describes: live attenuated yellow fever vaccine strain. At each blood-draw timepoint, two biological replicates of bulk PBMCs were obtained. PBMCs were isolated from peripheral blood using a standard Ficoll-Paque protocol. RNA was extracted with TriZol from bulk PBMCs, CD4 and CD8 fractions, and dextramer-positive and dextramer-negative fractions. Inclusive of the bounding cysteine and phenylalanine, the CDR3 is 17 residues long. Just the 51-base CDR3 DNA is kept, in frame starting at base 1. The junction carries 19 bases between V and J, which are trimmed by 4 bases and 3 bases respectively. In the germline V gene, CDR1 corresponds to SGHTA and CDR2 to FQGNSA. This clonotype was seen more than once but under ten times. Its recognized antigen is unknown. Within one base of it there is no much larger clone, and no base qualities were kept.

Sequencing used an Illumina NovaSeq 6000. Synthesis of TCR cDNA relied on 5'RACE template switching, a step that introduced a universal primer site along with unique molecular identifiers. Priming of cDNA synthesis was performed from both the TCR alpha and TCR beta constant segments. Library amplification used two PCR steps, and the second PCR step added sample barcodes and sequencing adapters. Sequencing of the libraries was done on either Illumina HiSeq 2500 (2x100 bp) or NovaSeq (2x150 bp). In the original analysis: MIGEC handled demultiplexing of reads and collapsing into UMI consensus sequences, while MiXCR performed V(D)J alignment. Vaccine-responding clonotypes were defined with edgeR using replicate PBMC samples, requiring FDR below 0.01 and a log2 fold change above 5 up to day 15. Each bulk clonotype received a CD4 or CD8 identity based on whether the sequenced CD4 or CD8 repertoire contained that clonotype at higher abundance. TCRdb itself trimmed the public reads at Q25 with fastp, ran MiXCR and retained productive beta chains. Each CDR3 protein gets just one entry, which takes the most common genes and DNA from the rows behind it. TCRdb, not the original authors, processed these V and J calls. Counted in this sample were 300,000 or so distinct CDR3 sequences; approximately 4% of them appeared once. The ten largest make up about 24% of the sample.

The clonotype comes from a man in his late teens or twenties who received the YFV17D yellow fever vaccine. This material consisted of PBMCs, taken 5 days after the yellow fever booster vaccination. The V and J segments used are TRBV7-2 and TRBJ2-1; a tentative D call is TRBD1 (5 bases match). The CDR3 sequence is CASSSPPGQGSYNEQFF. The nucleotides read TGTGCCAGCAGCTCCCCCCCCGGCCAGGGCAGCTACAATGAGCAGTTCTTC.